This TCR beta chain was retrieved from a study of control samples from healthy donors and cancer patients. CDR1 and CDR2 (germline): SGHDT, YYEEEE. The length of the CDR3 is 12 residues. The V end was cut by 2 bases, the J end by 7 bases, with 9 bases between. Assay: immunoSEQ multiplex PCR; the TCRdb copy retains only in-frame clones and omits some. The sample data list 150,000 to 200,000 clones. V usage is TRBV5-6 and J usage is TRBJ1-2, with D tentatively TRBD1 (5 bases). The source of this sequence is a woman aged 30 to 39 in good health. The sequencing sample was made of blood. For the CDR3, the DNA is TGTGCCAGCAGCTTAGGCAGGGTTGGCTACACCTTC. Its protein is CASSLGRVGYTF.